The present entry profiles one T cell receptor beta chain with its context. Its antigen is as yet unknown. This same CDR3 is encoded by further DNA sequences in the sample. Sequencing was at deep level. TCRdb's copy holds only in-frame clones and misses some; the assay was immunoSEQ multiplex PCR. The profile shows about 2,200,000 clones, roughly 91% of them singletons. The data are from a study of shared clonotypes between healthy human individuals. Terminally differentiated effector memory CD45RA+ cells were excluded by CCR7 positive selection of CD45RO-negative cells. Broader study findings: Sorted-subset sequencing was shown by rarefaction to be incomplete despite large depth.

The CDR3 contains 13 residues. Germline V gene sequence: CDR1 SGHRS, CDR2 YFSETQ. Trimming stripped 0 bases from V and 3 bases from J, with 6 bases between. The sample taken for sequencing was naive CD8+ T cells from PBMCs. V gene TRBV5-1 combines with J gene TRBJ2-5; D is undetermined. The receptor comes from a man aged 18-30 years in good health. Some clones in this sample may be carry-over from other donors' samples. The CDR3 is CASSLDAEETQYF. CDR3 nucleotides: TGCGCCAGCAGCTTGGACGCGGAAGAGACCCAGTACTTC.